The next 6 T cell receptor beta chains were all read from a single sample in a study of cytomegalovirus exposure and HLA in healthy donors. Amplification used 60 Vbeta primers and 13 Jbeta primers. The data were produced by immunoSEQ multiplex PCR, yet TCRdb's version contains in-frame clones alone and is incomplete. The sample holds about 150,000 clones; over 70% are singletons and the top ten take 2.1%. Sequenced material: PBMCs. The source is a man aged 25-45 years in good health and CMV-seronegative.

The chain joins TRBV19 to TRBJ1-4, with D possibly matching TRBD1 (5 bases). Germline CDR1 is LNHDA and CDR2 is SQIVND (reference sequence). The CDR3 sequence is 14 residues long. The V end lost 3 bases, the J end lost 6 bases, and 11 bases lay between the germline ends. CDR3 amino acids: CASSIPQGDEKLFF. The CDR3 bases are TGTGCCAGTAGTATTCCGCAGGGTGATGAAAAACTGTTTTTT.

This rearrangement joins TRBV5-1 to TRBJ1-4; no firm D call. Trimming removed 4 bases from V and 1 base from J, with 17 bases in between. Germline-derived CDR1 and CDR2 are SGHRS and YFSETQ. This CDR3 contains 17 residues. The CDR3 DNA reads TGCGCCAGCAGCCCGGCGTTCACGGCGGAAACTAATGAAAAACTGTTTTTT. Protein: CASSPAFTAETNEKLFF.

V usage is TRBV6-6 and J usage is TRBJ1-1; maybe TRBD1 (5 bases). V was trimmed by 0 bases and J by 7 bases, leaving 9 bases between them. The CDR3 is 13 residues long. In germline, CDR1 is MNHNY, CDR2 SVGAGI (reference sequence). CDR3 nucleotides: TGTGCCAGCAGTTACTCGACGGGGGTTGAAGCTTTCTTT. It specifies CASSYSTGVEAFF.

This clone was counted only a few times. The chain employs TRBV2 and TRBJ2-1, with 8 positions matching TRBD1. Trimming at V came to 10 bases and at J to 8 bases, leaving 13 bases not matched to a gene. The CDR3 runs 14 residues. In germline, CDR1 is SNHLY, CDR2 FYNNEI. The CDR3 sequence: CANPQGQGRDEQFF. CDR3 bases: TGTGCCAACCCCCAAGGACAGGGACGAGATGAGCAGTTCTTC. Complete variable domain (other parts from reference TRBV2 and TRBJ2-1): EPEVTQTPSHQVTQMGQEVILRCVPISNHLYFYWYRQILGQKVEFLVSFYNNEISEKSEIFDDQFSVERPDGSNFTLKIRSTKLEDSAMYFCANPQGQGRDEQFFGPGTRLTVL.

The V gene is TRBV13, the J gene TRBJ1-5; 10 bases match TRBD1. CDR1 and CDR2 from the germline V gene are PRHDT and FYEKMQ (reference sequence). The length of the CDR3 is 17 residues. J lost 0 bases, V lost 5 bases, and 7 bases had no gene match. In DNA, the CDR3 is TGTGCCAGCAGCAAAACCGGGACAGGGGATAGCAATCAGCCCCAGCATTTT. Protein: CASSKTGTGDSNQPQHF. Full variable domain (missing parts from reference TRBV13 and TRBJ1-5): AAGVIQSPRHLIKEKRETATLKCYPIPRHDTVYWYQQGPGQDPQFLISFYEKMQSDKGSIPDRFSAQQFSDYHSELNMSSLELGDSALYFCASSKTGTGDSNQPQHFGDGTRLSIL.

The V and J genes are TRBV10-3 and TRBJ1-2; 9 bases map to TRBD1. The CDR3 sequence is 13 residues long. Per the germline V gene, CDR1 is ENHRY and CDR2 is SYGVKD. With V trimmed by 6 bases and J by 5 bases, 4 bases remained unmatched. The CDR3 nucleotides read TGTGCCATCAGCGAACAGGGGGCGTATGGCTACACCTTC. It translates to CAISEQGAYGYTF.